This T cell receptor beta chain derives from a study of T cells in localized non-small cell lung cancer. Study-level findings and limits: Uninvolved adjacent lung had higher T cell clonality than tumor and all other tissues. Overall survival was longer when the density of T cells in the blood was higher. Turning up in adjacent lung were a median roughly 60 of the top 100 tumor clones.

Comment on this clone: Its specificity is unknown.

The data were produced by immunoSEQ multiplex PCR, yet TCRdb's version contains in-frame clones alone and is incomplete. The profile shows approximately 45,000 clones, roughly nine tenths of them singletons. Trimming took 8 bases from V and 3 from J; bases not matched to a gene: 7. CDR3 length: 14 amino acids. Germline V CDR1 and CDR2: ENHRY, SYGVKD. This specimen consisted of PBMCs, obtained before any cancer treatment. The TCR originated in a man aged 40 to 69 with stage II lung adenocarcinoma. V gene TRBV10-3 combines with J gene TRBJ2-5; 9 nucleotides match TRBD2. The CDR3 DNA sequence: TGTGCCATCGGGGCGGGGGGGCTGAAAGAGACCCAGTACTTC. Protein sequence: CAIGAGGLKETQYF.